This T cell receptor beta chain was sequenced during a study of shared clonotypes between healthy human individuals. Findings of the study overall: The diversity represented, both genetic and in exposure history, was limited by few donors. Specimens sampled were limited to blood, with tissue repertoires likely differing. The sharing of 4.5% to 5.5% of naive CD4 clonotypes was seen across a handful of donors. On the whole, naive subsets had larger estimated richness than memory subsets had.

About this clone itself: Its cognate antigen is unknown. The identical CDR3 is also encoded by other nucleotide sequences in the sample.

TCRdb's table, derived via immunoSEQ multiplex PCR, lists solely in-frame clones and lacks some. The profile shows about 2.3 million clones, more than 80% of them singletons. This CDR3 spans 14 amino acids. The junction had 3 bases not matched to a gene; V was cut back by 3 bases and J by 5 bases. CDR1 is KGHSH and CDR2 is LQKENI in the germline V gene. The TCR sequence derives from a young man in good health. Some clones in this sample may be carry-over from other donors' samples. The rearrangement uses TRBV18 and TRBJ2-2, with 7 bases that match TRBD1. Material: naive CD4+ T cells from PBMCs. Subset given: CD45RA+ positively selected. In DNA form, the CDR3 reads TGTGCCAGCTCACCGCGACAGGGTACCGGGGAGCTGTTTTTT. Protein product: CASSPRQGTGELFF.